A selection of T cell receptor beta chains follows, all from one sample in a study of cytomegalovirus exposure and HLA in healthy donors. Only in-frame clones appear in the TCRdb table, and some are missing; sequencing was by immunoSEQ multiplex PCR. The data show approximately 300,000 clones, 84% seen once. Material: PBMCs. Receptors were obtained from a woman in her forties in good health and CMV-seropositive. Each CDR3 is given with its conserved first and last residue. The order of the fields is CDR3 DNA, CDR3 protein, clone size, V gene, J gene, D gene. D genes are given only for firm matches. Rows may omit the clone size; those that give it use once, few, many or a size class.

TGTGCCAGCTCTGGGAGCGGGGTTACGGGACCACCCCTCCACTTT	CASSGSGVTGPPLHF	-	TRBV6-6	TRBJ1-6	-
TGTGCCAGCATAGGGGTTAGCAATCAGCCCCAGCATTTT	CASIGVSNQPQHF	-	TRBV6-1	TRBJ1-5	-
TGTGCCAGCAGTGAAACCTACCGCACAGATACGCAGTATTTT	CASSETYRTDTQYF	few	TRBV6-1	TRBJ2-3	-
TGTGCCAGCAATTTGGGGGGTGAAAAACTGTTTTTT	CASNLGGEKLFF	-	TRBV2	TRBJ1-4	-
TGTGCCACCAAACCCTCAAATCAGGAGACCCAGTACTTC	CATKPSNQETQYF	-	TRBV7-2	TRBJ2-5	-
TGTGCCAGCAGCAAACGGGACTCTGGGGCCAACGTCCTGACTTTC	CASSKRDSGANVLTF	-	TRBV21-1	TRBJ2-6	-
TGTGCCTGGAGTAGCGGGAGTACCAAAAACAGTCAGTACTTC	CAWSSGSTKNSQYF	-	TRBV30	TRBJ2-4	TRBD2
TGTGCCAGCAGTGAATCTACGGAGCCCCTGACGAATGGCTACACCTTC	CASSESTEPLTNGYTF	-	TRBV2	TRBJ1-2	-
TGTGCCAGCAGCTTGGCAGCGCCCCAACACAATGAGCAGTTCTTC	CASSLAAPQHNEQFF	-	TRBV5-5	TRBJ2-1	-
TGTGCCAGCAGTTTAGGGACAGACACTGAAGCTTTCTTT	CASSLGTDTEAFF	-	TRBV28	TRBJ1-1	TRBD1
TGTGCCAGCAGCCCATGGGGGGGACAGGATGGCTACACCTTC	CASSPWGGQDGYTF	-	TRBV5-6	TRBJ1-2	TRBD1
TGTGCCAGCAGCTCCAGGGCTCGGACTGAAGCTTTCTTT	CASSSRARTEAFF	-	TRBV7-3	TRBJ1-1	-
TGTGCCAGCAGTCTAGTCTCTGGGGCCAACGTCCTGACTTTC	CASSLVSGANVLTF	few	TRBV6-5	TRBJ2-6	-
TGTGCCAGCAGCTCCCGAAGCGGGAACTACGAGCAGTACTTC	CASSSRSGNYEQYF	-	TRBV13	TRBJ2-7	TRBD2
TGTGCCAGTAGTATAGATCGGGGAGCTAACTATGGCTACACCTTC	CASSIDRGANYGYTF	-	TRBV19	TRBJ1-2	-
TGTGCCAGCAGCCGGCGGGCAGGGAACACTGAAGCTTTCTTT	CASSRRAGNTEAFF	-	TRBV27	TRBJ1-1	-
TGTGCCAGCAGCTTAGGAGGGGGGGATCGAGGCTACACCTTC	CASSLGGGDRGYTF	-	TRBV7-8	TRBJ1-2	-
TGTGCCACCAGGACGGACTTGAGTATCTCTGGGGCCAACGTCCTGACTTTC	CATRTDLSISGANVLTF	-	TRBV28	TRBJ2-6	-
TGTGCCTGGTCACGGACAGGGAATGGGGCCAACGTCCTGACTTTC	CAWSRTGNGANVLTF	-	TRBV30	TRBJ2-6	TRBD1
TGTGCCAGCCGGGACAGGGGGACAGATACGCAGTATTTT	CASRDRGTDTQYF	once	TRBV19	TRBJ2-3	TRBD1
TGCGCCAGCAGCTTGGTTCAGGGAGGGACGGATACGCAGTATTTT	CASSLVQGGTDTQYF	-	TRBV5-1	TRBJ2-3	TRBD2
TGTGCCTGGAGTCTGCAGGCCGCGAATCAGCCCCAGCATTTT	CAWSLQAANQPQHF	-	TRBV30	TRBJ1-5	-
TGTGCCATCAGCTCCGGGACTAGCGGGAGGGGGCAAGAGACCCAGTACTTC	CAISSGTSGRGQETQYF	-	TRBV10-3	TRBJ2-5	TRBD2
TGCGCCAGCAGCTTGGGCGGCACAGATACGCAGTATTTT	CASSLGGTDTQYF	-	TRBV5-1	TRBJ2-3	-
TGTGCCAGTAGAATTCGGGACAGTTCTAGCAATCAGCCCCAGCATTTT	CASRIRDSSSNQPQHF	-	TRBV19	TRBJ1-5	TRBD1
TGTGCCATCAGTGCGGGGGTCGGAGCAGATACGCAGTATTTT	CAISAGVGADTQYF	-	TRBV10-3	TRBJ2-3	-
TGTGCCAGCAGTTACTCGAGGAACACTGAAGCTTTCTTT	CASSYSRNTEAFF	once	TRBV6-5	TRBJ1-1	-
TGTGCCAGCACCCCCAGGTTTCAGCGGGCTTTCTTT	CASTPRFQRAFF	-	TRBV5-8	TRBJ1-1	-
TGTGCCAGCAGTTCCCGGGACTGGGGATTCTACGAGCAGTACTTC	CASSSRDWGFYEQYF	-	TRBV6-5	TRBJ2-7	-
TGTGCCAGCACCAAGGGCGCGGGGTTCCCGGATACGCAGTATTTT	CASTKGAGFPDTQYF	few	TRBV7-2	TRBJ2-3	-
TGTGCCAGCAGTGACCCGGGGAGGACTGAAGCTTTCTTT	CASSDPGRTEAFF	-	TRBV6-1	TRBJ1-1	-
TGTGCCAGCAGTACTTTGGACTCCCTCCTCAAACCCGCGGCCGATACGCAGTATTTT	CASSTLDSLLKPAADTQYF	-	TRBV27	TRBJ2-3	-
TGTGCCAGCAGTGCATACGCGGGACGTAATTCACCCCTCCACTTT	CASSAYAGRNSPLHF	-	TRBV2	TRBJ1-6	-
TGTGCCAGCAGGACACAGGGGCTGGAGTACTTC	CASRTQGLEYF	-	TRBV28	TRBJ2-7	TRBD1
TGTGCCAGCAGCACATCCCCAGATACGCAGTATTTT	CASSTSPDTQYF	-	TRBV7-9	TRBJ2-3	-
TGTGCCAGCAGCTTGGGCGGGGGCTCCATCTACGAGCAGTACTTC	CASSLGGGSIYEQYF	-	TRBV5-4	TRBJ2-7	-
TGTGCCAGCAGCCAAGGGTCGGGCACTGAAGCTTTCTTT	CASSQGSGTEAFF	-	TRBV14	TRBJ1-1	-
TGTGCCAGCAGCTCGGACAGGGGCTCTGGAAACACCATATATTTT	CASSSDRGSGNTIYF	-	TRBV7-9	TRBJ1-3	TRBD1
TGTGCCAGCAGTACAGGGTTGAACACTGAAGCTTTCTTT	CASSTGLNTEAFF	-	TRBV2	TRBJ1-1	-
TGTGCCAGCGCCCCGGGGAATGTTGGAAACACCATATATTTT	CASAPGNVGNTIYF	-	TRBV5-5	TRBJ1-3	-
TGTGCCAGCAGCTTAGCGCCGGGAGGTCACAATGAGCAGTTCTTC	CASSLAPGGHNEQFF	-	TRBV5-4	TRBJ2-1	TRBD2
TGTGCCAGCAGCTTGGATCAGGGGTATGGCTACACCTTC	CASSLDQGYGYTF	-	TRBV5-6	TRBJ1-2	-
TGTGCCAGCAGCCTTGGACAGGGACCAGATACGCAGTATTTT	CASSLGQGPDTQYF	-	TRBV7-2	TRBJ2-3	TRBD1
TGCGCCAGCAGCTTGGAAGCAGGGTCTGTCTACGAGCAGTACTTC	CASSLEAGSVYEQYF	-	TRBV5-1	TRBJ2-7	-
TGTGCCAGCAGTTGGAGAACTAGCGGGAAGGCAAATACGCAGTATTTT	CASSWRTSGKANTQYF	-	TRBV7-9	TRBJ2-3	TRBD2
TGTGCCAGTAGTGGGGGAGGGACTGGGGCCAACGGCCTGACTTTC	CASSGGGTGANGLTF	few	TRBV19	TRBJ2-6	TRBD2
TGTGCCAGCAGCCGCAGTGAGGGCTATGGCTACACCTTC	CASSRSEGYGYTF	-	TRBV7-2	TRBJ1-2	-
TGTGCCAGCAGCCCCGGACAGGGGAGGAACGAGCAGTACTTC	CASSPGQGRNEQYF	-	TRBV7-3	TRBJ2-7	TRBD1
TGTGCCAGCAGCTTTAGTACAGCTAACTATGGCTACACCTTC	CASSFSTANYGYTF	once	TRBV7-2	TRBJ1-2	-
TGTGCCAGCAGCCCCCCAGGAGCGGGAAGCCACGAGCAGTACTTC	CASSPPGAGSHEQYF	once	TRBV7-3	TRBJ2-7	TRBD2
TGCGCCAGCAGTATAACTAGCGGGAACAATGAGCAGTTCTTC	CASSITSGNNEQFF	few	TRBV5-1	TRBJ2-1	TRBD2
TGTGCCACCCGCGAGGAGCGAGTGAACACTGAAGCTTTCTTT	CATREERVNTEAFF	few	TRBV19	TRBJ1-1	-
TGTGCCAGCAGTAAATTAGCTAGCACAGATACGCAGTATTTT	CASSKLASTDTQYF	few	TRBV27	TRBJ2-3	-
TGTGCCAGCAGCTTCGGCACAGATACGCAGTATTTT	CASSFGTDTQYF	few	TRBV7-2	TRBJ2-3	-
TGTGCCAGCAGCAATACCGCAGGGGGCACTGAAGCTTTCTTT	CASSNTAGGTEAFF	once	TRBV7-6	TRBJ1-1	TRBD1